The 19 T cell receptor beta chains reported below all come from one sample, sequenced in a study of regulatory T cells in long-lasting Graves disease. Sequencing libraries for TCR beta were prepared with iRepertoire HTBI primers and Arm-PCR of CDR3 regions. TCRdb processed the multiplex PCR reads anew with MiXCR; each CDR3 protein has one entry. This sample has 550,000 or so distinct CDR3 sequences; 12% occur once, and the top ten carry around 10%. Indicated time point: newly diagnosed GD, antithyroid drugs for less than 3 months. Extracted RNA from PBMCs served as the source of the TCR library. A further study also used this sample, focusing on T cells in Graves' hyperthyroidism and ophthalmopathy.

The material was peripheral blood mononuclear cells (PBMCs), obtained at new diagnosis, from a patient treated with antithyroid drugs. The receptors shown here come from a woman in her twenties or thirties with Graves disease.

This clonotype came up a few times. The rearrangement uses TRBV4-2 and TRBJ1-1; the match to TRBD1 covers 7 bases. V was pared by 0 bases and J by 0 bases, with 7 bases of the junction left unmatched. The germline V gene has CDR1 LGHNA and CDR2 YNFKEQ. The CDR3 runs to 17 residues. The CDR3 here is CASSQDTTGVLNTEAFF. CDR3 nucleotides: TGTGCCAGCAGCCAAGATACAACAGGGGTACTGAACACTGAAGCTTTCTTT.

This clonotype was recorded at least ten times. The gene calls are TRBV27 and TRBJ2-7, with D unresolved. V was trimmed by 6 bases and J by 2 bases, leaving 17 bases between them. CDR3 size: 15 residues. Germline V gives CDR1 MNHEY, CDR2 SMNVEV (reference sequence). CDR3 sequence reads: CASSLGLVGPYEQYF. Written as DNA, the CDR3 is TGTGCCAGCAGCTTAGGGCTAGTAGGGCCCTACGAGCAGTACTTC.

This clonotype was seen a few times. V gene TRBV5-1 combines with J gene TRBJ2-5, with D tentatively TRBD1 (6 bases). V was pared by 0 bases and J by 3 bases, with 18 bases between. Germline V CDR1 and CDR2: SGHRS, YFSETQ. CDR3 size: 17 residues. In DNA, the CDR3 is TGCGCCAGCAGCTTGGGGGGGCTCTCTTCCCAGAAAGAGACCCAGTACTTC. Its translation is CASSLGGLSSQKETQYF.

In regard to this clonotype: A read error may be the cause here, since a much bigger clone is one base away. The rearrangement links TRBV3-1 to TRBJ2-5; 10 bases are a match to TRBD2. CDR1 is LGHDT, CDR2 YNNKEL, per germline (reference sequence). The CDR3 contains 20 residues. CDR3: CASSQVLVRAGGGGQEAQYF. CDR3 nucleotide sequence: TGTGCCAGCAGCCAAGTACTCGTCCGAGCGGGAGGGGGAGGGCAAGAGGCCCAGTACTTC.

The chain has TRBV18 and TRBJ1-6; no firm D call. Germline CDR1 KGHSH, CDR2 LQKENI. CDR3 size: 18 residues. Trimming took off 2 bases at V and 5 bases at J, with 19 bases between the two ends. CDR3: CASSPAAILISDNSPLHF. Written as DNA, the CDR3 is TGTGCCAGCTCACCAGCCGCGATTTTGATTTCCGATAATTCACCCCTCCACTTT.

This clonotype was detected many times. This chain joins TRBV3-1 and TRBJ2-3, with D perhaps TRBD1 or TRBD2 (5 bases each). Germline V CDR1 and CDR2: LGHDT, YNNKEL (reference sequence). V was trimmed by 3 bases and J by 3 bases, leaving 22 bases between them. CDR3 size: 18 residues. DNA of the CDR3: TGTGCCAGCAGCCATGAAACCGGGACCCCGAGCTGGACAGATACGCAGTATTTT. It translates to CASSHETGTPSWTDTQYF.

This clonotype has ten or more counts. At one end the junction does not follow the germline gene, possibly because of a read error. The genes are TRBV2 and TRBJ1-5; no firm D call. The CDR3 is 14 residues long. The germline V gene has CDR1 SNHLY and CDR2 FYNNEI. The CDR3 DNA follows: TGTGCCAGCAGCGAAGAACCTTCAAATTCGCCCCAGCATTTT. Protein sequence: CASSEEPSNSPQHF. Using reference TRBV2 and TRBJ1-5 for the parts outside the CDR3, the full variable domain is EPEVTQTPSHQVTQMGQEVILRCVPISNHLYFYWYRQILGQKVEFLVSFYNNEISEKSEIFDDQFSVERPDGSNFTLKIRSTKLEDSAMYFCASSEEPSNSPQHFGDGTRLSIL.

This clonotype was found many times. The V gene is TRBV7-9, the J gene TRBJ2-3; TRBD2 matches 7 bases. CDR3 length: 17 residues. In germline, CDR1 is SEHNR, CDR2 FQNEAQ (reference sequence). The trim removed 5 bases at V and 5 bases at J, leaving 16 bases unmatched. CDR3 DNA sequence: TGTGCCAGCAGCCCCCCCCCGGGAGGCCCCGAAGGAGATACGCAGTATTTT. It is translated as CASSPPPGGPEGDTQYF. The whole variable domain, filled in from reference TRBV7-9 and TRBJ2-3, reads DTGVSQNPRHKITKRGQNVTFRCDPISEHNRLYWYRQTLGQGPEFLTYFQNEAQLEKSRLLSDRFSAERPKGSFSTLEIQRTEQGDSAMYLCASSPPPGGPEGDTQYFGPGTRLTVL.

Comments on this clonotype: A junction end diverges from the germline sequence, so it may reflect a read error. The chain carries TRBV7-9 and TRBJ2-1, with D possibly matching TRBD2 (6 bases). This CDR3 has 15 residues. Looked up from germline, CDR1 is SEHNR and CDR2 is FQNEAQ (reference sequence). The CDR3 DNA reads as TGTACCAGCAGCCCTCGGACTGGAGGGTACAATGAGCAGTTCTTC. It encodes CTSSPRTGGYNEQFF.

The table lists this clonotype with many counts. The rearrangement joins TRBV5-4 to TRBJ2-7; 9 bases are shared with TRBD2. The V gene's germline CDR1 is SGHNT and CDR2 YYREEE (reference sequence). Trimming cost V 3 bases and J 5 bases; bases outside gene matches: 6. CDR3 length equals 14 residues. Here the CDR3 reads CASSSGLAVDEQYF. The CDR3 nucleotides read TGTGCCAGCAGCTCGGGACTAGCTGTGGACGAGCAGTACTTC. The complete variable domain, with remaining parts taken from reference TRBV5-4 and TRBJ2-7, reads ETGVTQSPTHLIKTRGQQVTLRCSSQSGHNTVSWYQQALGQGPQFIFQYYREEENGRGNFPPRFSGLQFPNYSSELNVNALELDDSALYLCASSSGLAVDEQYFGPGTRLTVT.

The chain links TRBV19 to TRBJ1-2; D unresolved. The V and J ends lost 6 bases and 5 bases respectively, with 13 bases between them. Germline V gene sequence: CDR1 LNHDA, CDR2 SQIVND (reference sequence). The length of the CDR3 is 13 residues. CDR3 in DNA: TGTGCCAGTAGAAGCTACAGACTTTATGGCTACACCTTC. Protein: CASRSYRLYGYTF. Full variable domain (missing parts from reference TRBV19 and TRBJ1-2): DGGITQSPKYLFRKEGQNVTLSCEQNLNHDAMYWYRQDPGQGLRLIYYSQIVNDFQKGDIAEGYSVSREKKESFPLTVTSAQKNPTAFYLCASRSYRLYGYTFGSGTRLTVV.

Many counts were recorded for this clonotype. V and J are TRBV6-2 or TRBV6-3 and TRBJ2-3; possible D gene TRBD1, 6 bases. V lost 5 bases to trimming and J lost 0 bases, with 9 bases between them. Germline CDR1 is MNHEY and CDR2 is SVGEGT. The CDR3 has 14 amino acids. Written as DNA, the CDR3 is TGTGCCAGCAGTCAGGGGTTGAGCACAGATACGCAGTATTTT. Its protein product is CASSQGLSTDTQYF.

In its sample, this clonotype was seen many times. The chain links TRBV20-1 to TRBJ2-5; 9 nucleotides align to TRBD2. Per germline, CDR1 DFQATT and CDR2 SNEGSKA (reference sequence). The CDR3 loop spans 16 amino acids. J gave up 0 bases and V 4 bases, and 9 bases lay outside the gene matches. The CDR3 DNA follows: TGCAGTGCTAAAAGACTAGCGGAGACGTACCAAGAGACCCAGTACTTC. This codes for CSAKRLAETYQETQYF.

Comments on this clonotype: A far larger clone is just one base off, so this is likely a read error. The gene calls are TRBV2 and TRBJ2-1; perhaps TRBD1 as D (6 bases). V lost 6 bases to trimming and J lost 10 bases, with 16 bases between them. The CDR3 is made up of 13 amino acids. Germline V lookup: CDR1 SNHLY, CDR2 FYNNEI. The DNA for the CDR3 is TGTGCCAGCAGGGACAGAGGATTCTACGAGCAGTTCTTC. It codes for CASRDRGFYEQFF.

This clonotype has at least ten counts. V is TRBV2 and J is TRBJ2-7, with TRBD1 matching over 7 bases. This CDR3 is 14 amino acids long. Germline V lookup: CDR1 SNHLY, CDR2 FYNNEI. Trimming took 9 bases from V and 0 from J; bases not matched to a gene: 8. The chain's CDR3 is CASKRTGNSYEQYF. CDR3 in DNA: TGTGCCAGTAAAAGGACAGGCAACTCCTACGAGCAGTACTTC.

The DNA of the CDR3 is TGTGCCAGCAGTTCATACGGAAGAATAGCGGGAGTACATGAGCAGTTCTTC. Translating it yields CASSSYGRIAGVHEQFF. The V gene is TRBV27, the J gene TRBJ2-1; TRBD2 aligns across 9 bases. V shed 4 bases, J shed 8 bases, and the junction held 15 bases outside the gene matches. This CDR3 spans 17 amino acids. Germline CDR1 and CDR2: MNHEY and SMNVEV (reference sequence).

Regarding this clonotype: This likely came from a read error, as a far larger clone is one base away. This chain connects TRBV6-1 to TRBJ2-7, with 10 bases lining up with TRBD1. Germline values: CDR1 MNHNS, CDR2 SASEGT. V lost 2 bases and J lost 2; bases outside the gene matches: 3. CDR3 size: 15 residues. The CDR3: CASSEPGQGTYEQYF. For the CDR3, the DNA is TGTGCCAGCAGTGAACCGGGACAGGGGACCTACGAGCAGTACTTC.

This clonotype has a handful of counts. J is TRBJ2-1 and V is TRBV30, with 8 bases lining up with TRBD2. With V trimmed by 0 bases and J by 3 bases, 4 bases remained unmatched. Per germline, CDR1 GTSNPN and CDR2 SVGIG (reference sequence). This CDR3 comprises 15 residues. In DNA form, the CDR3 reads TGTGCCTGGAGTGTAGAAGCGGGAGTCTACAATGAGCAGTTCTTC. Its translation is CAWSVEAGVYNEQFF.

This clonotype came up many times. The chain is built from TRBV27 and TRBJ2-2; D is unclear. V lost 1 base to trimming and J lost 4 bases, with 7 bases between them. The germline CDR1 and CDR2 sequences are MNHEY and SMNVEV (reference sequence). CDR3 length: 14 amino acids. CDR3 sequence reads: CASSLWRGTGELFF. The CDR3 DNA is TGTGCCAGCAGTTTATGGCGAGGCACCGGGGAGCTGTTTTTT.